Sequencing of this T cell receptor (beta chain) was carried out in a study of OX40 agonist ivuxolimab in advanced cancers. Notes on the study in general: CD8+ T cells were the subset that, on average, had more expanded clones than CD4+.

Comments on this clone: Its antigen remains unidentified. Different DNA sequences within this sample yield the same CDR3.

CDR1 and CDR2 from the germline V gene are SGHAT and FQNNGV. V was shortened by 1 base and J by 3 bases, with 10 bases between the two germline ends. The CDR3 totals 14 residues. Sequencing used immunoSEQ multiplex PCR; TCRdb keeps in-frame clones, though not all of them. The table includes about 62,000 clones, 80% to 95% detected once. Sequencing was performed on CD4+ or CD8+ T cells sorted from blood, taken in a trial of the OX40 agonist ivuxolimab. The receptor was isolated from an adult with an advanced solid tumor such as melanoma, head and neck, liver or kidney cancer. J is TRBJ2-7 and V is TRBV11-2; possibly TRBD2 for D (5 bases). The CDR3 region is CASSLGSGNYEQYF. CDR3 coding DNA: TGTGCCAGCAGCTTAGGATCCGGGAACTACGAGCAGTACTTC. Full variable domain (remainder filled in from reference TRBV11-2 and TRBJ2-7): EAGVAQSPRYKIIEKRQSVAFWCNPISGHATLYWYQQILGQGPKLLIQFQNNGVVDDSQLPKDRFSAERLKGVDSTLKIQPAKLEDSAVYLCASSLGSGNYEQYFGPGTRLTVT.